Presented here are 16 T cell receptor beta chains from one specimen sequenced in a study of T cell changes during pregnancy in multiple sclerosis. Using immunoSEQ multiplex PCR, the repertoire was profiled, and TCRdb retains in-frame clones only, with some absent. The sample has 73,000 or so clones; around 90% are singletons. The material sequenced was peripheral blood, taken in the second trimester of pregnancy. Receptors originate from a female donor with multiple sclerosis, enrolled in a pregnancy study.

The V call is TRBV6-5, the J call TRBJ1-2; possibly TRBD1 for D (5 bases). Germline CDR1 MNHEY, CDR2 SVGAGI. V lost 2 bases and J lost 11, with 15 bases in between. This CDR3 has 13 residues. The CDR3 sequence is CASSYRQGGWYTF. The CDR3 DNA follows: TGTGCCAGCAGTTACCGGCAGGGAGGGTGGTACACCTTC.

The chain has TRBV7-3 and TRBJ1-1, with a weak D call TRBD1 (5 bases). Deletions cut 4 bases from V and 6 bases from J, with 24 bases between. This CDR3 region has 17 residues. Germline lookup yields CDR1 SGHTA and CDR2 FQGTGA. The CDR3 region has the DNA TGTGCCAGCAGCTCATCCCCGTCGTGGCAGGGAAGGGCTGAAGCTTTCTTT. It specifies CASSSSPSWQGRAEAFF. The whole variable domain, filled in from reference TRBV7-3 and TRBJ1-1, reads GAGVSQTPSNKVTEKGKYVELRCDPISGHTALYWYRQSLGQGPEFLIYFQGTGAADDSGLPNDRFFAVRPEGSVSTLKIQRTERGDSAVYLCASSSSPSWQGRAEAFFGQGTRLTVV.

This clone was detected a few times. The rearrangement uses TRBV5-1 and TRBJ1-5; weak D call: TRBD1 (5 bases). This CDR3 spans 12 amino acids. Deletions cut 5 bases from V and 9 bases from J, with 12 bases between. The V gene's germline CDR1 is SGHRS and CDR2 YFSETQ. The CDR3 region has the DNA TGCGCCAGCAGTGGTCCTAGGGGGCCCCAGCATTTT. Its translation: CASSGPRGPQHF.

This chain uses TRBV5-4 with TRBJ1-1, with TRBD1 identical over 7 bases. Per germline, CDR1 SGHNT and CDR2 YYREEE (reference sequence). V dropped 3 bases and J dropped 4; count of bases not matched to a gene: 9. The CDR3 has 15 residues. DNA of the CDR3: TGTGCCAGCAGCTCCCAAACAGGGGTTGGCACTGAAGCTTTCTTT. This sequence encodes CASSSQTGVGTEAFF.

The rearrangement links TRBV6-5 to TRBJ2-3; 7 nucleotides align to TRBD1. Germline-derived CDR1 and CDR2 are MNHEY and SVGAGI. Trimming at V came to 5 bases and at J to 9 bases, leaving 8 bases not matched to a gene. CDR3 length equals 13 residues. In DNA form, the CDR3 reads TGTGCCAGCAGTGCACAGGGGATGGGGACGCAGTATTTT. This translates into CASSAQGMGTQYF.

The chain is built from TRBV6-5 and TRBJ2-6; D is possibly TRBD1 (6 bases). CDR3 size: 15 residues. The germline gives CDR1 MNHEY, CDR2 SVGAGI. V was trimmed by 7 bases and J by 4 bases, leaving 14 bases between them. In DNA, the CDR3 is TGTGCCAGCACCCTCACAGGGCCCGGGGCCAACGTCCTGACTTTC. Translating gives CASTLTGPGANVLTF.

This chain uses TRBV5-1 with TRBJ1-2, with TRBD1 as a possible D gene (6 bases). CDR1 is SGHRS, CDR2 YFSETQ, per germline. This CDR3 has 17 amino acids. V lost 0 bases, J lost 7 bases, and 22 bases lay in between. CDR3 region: CASSLVLRAGAWGGYTF. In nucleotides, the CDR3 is TGCGCCAGCAGCTTGGTCCTTCGGGCAGGGGCCTGGGGTGGCTACACCTTC.

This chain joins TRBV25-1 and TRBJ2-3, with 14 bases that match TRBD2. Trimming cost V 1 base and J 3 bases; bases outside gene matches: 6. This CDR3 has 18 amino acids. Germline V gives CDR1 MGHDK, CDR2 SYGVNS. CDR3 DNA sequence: TGTGCCAGCAGTGAATCCCGACTAGCGGGGGGGCGGACAGATACGCAGTATTTT. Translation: CASSESRLAGGRTDTQYF.

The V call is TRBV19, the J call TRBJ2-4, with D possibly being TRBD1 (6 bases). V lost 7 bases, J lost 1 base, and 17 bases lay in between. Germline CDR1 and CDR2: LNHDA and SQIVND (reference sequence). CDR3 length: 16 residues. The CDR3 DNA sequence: TGTGCCAGTAAGGACAGCTCCTCTTTCGCCAAAAACATTCAGTACTTC. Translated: CASKDSSSFAKNIQYF.

CDR3 loop: CASSYRPGQAPSGANVLTF. The CDR3 nucleotides read TGTGCCAGCAGCTACCGACCGGGACAGGCCCCTTCTGGGGCCAACGTCCTGACTTTC. The chain joins TRBV7-9 to TRBJ2-6; 8 bases line up with TRBD1. The CDR3 contains 19 residues. Germline CDR1 SEHNR, CDR2 FQNEAQ (reference sequence). V trimming: 4 bases; J trimming: 1 base; junction bases outside the gene matches: 12.

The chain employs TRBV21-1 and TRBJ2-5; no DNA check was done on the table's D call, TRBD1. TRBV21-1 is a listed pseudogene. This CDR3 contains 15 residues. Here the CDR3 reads CASLRDRDVLETQYF. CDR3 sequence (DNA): TGTGCCAGCCTCCGGGACAGGGATGTGTTAGAGACCCAGTACTTC.

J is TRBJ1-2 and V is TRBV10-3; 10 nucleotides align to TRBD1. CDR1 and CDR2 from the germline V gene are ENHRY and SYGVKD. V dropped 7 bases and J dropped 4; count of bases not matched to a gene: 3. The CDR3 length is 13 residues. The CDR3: CAITGTGAYGYTF. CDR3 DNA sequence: TGTGCCATCACCGGGACAGGGGCCTATGGCTACACCTTC.

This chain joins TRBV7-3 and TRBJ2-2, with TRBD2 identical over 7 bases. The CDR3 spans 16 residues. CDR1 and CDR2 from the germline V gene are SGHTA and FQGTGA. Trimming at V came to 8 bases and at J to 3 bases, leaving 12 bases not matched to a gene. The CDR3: CASSEGGPTHTGELFF. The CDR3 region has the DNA TGTGCCAGCTCCGAGGGAGGGCCCACCCACACCGGGGAGCTGTTTTTT.

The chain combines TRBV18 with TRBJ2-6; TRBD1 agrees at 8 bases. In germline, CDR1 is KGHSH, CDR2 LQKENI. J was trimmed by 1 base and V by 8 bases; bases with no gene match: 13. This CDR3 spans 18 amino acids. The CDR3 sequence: CASPTFGTGLSGANVLTF. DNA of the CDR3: TGTGCCAGCCCAACCTTCGGGACAGGACTGTCTGGGGCCAACGTCCTGACTTTC.

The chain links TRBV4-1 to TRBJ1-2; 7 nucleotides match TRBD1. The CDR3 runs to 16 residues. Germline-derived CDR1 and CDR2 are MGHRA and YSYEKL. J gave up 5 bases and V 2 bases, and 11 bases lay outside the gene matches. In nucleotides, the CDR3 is TGCGCCAGCAGCCAACTATTTTCGGACAGGAGGTATGGCTACACCTTC. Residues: CASSQLFSDRRYGYTF.

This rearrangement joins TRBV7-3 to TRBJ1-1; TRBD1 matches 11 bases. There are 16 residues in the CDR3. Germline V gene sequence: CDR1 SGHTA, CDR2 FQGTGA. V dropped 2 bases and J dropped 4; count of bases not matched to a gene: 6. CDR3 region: CASSLRGQGASTEAFF. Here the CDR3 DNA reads TGTGCCAGCAGCTTACGCGGACAGGGGGCGAGCACTGAAGCTTTCTTT.